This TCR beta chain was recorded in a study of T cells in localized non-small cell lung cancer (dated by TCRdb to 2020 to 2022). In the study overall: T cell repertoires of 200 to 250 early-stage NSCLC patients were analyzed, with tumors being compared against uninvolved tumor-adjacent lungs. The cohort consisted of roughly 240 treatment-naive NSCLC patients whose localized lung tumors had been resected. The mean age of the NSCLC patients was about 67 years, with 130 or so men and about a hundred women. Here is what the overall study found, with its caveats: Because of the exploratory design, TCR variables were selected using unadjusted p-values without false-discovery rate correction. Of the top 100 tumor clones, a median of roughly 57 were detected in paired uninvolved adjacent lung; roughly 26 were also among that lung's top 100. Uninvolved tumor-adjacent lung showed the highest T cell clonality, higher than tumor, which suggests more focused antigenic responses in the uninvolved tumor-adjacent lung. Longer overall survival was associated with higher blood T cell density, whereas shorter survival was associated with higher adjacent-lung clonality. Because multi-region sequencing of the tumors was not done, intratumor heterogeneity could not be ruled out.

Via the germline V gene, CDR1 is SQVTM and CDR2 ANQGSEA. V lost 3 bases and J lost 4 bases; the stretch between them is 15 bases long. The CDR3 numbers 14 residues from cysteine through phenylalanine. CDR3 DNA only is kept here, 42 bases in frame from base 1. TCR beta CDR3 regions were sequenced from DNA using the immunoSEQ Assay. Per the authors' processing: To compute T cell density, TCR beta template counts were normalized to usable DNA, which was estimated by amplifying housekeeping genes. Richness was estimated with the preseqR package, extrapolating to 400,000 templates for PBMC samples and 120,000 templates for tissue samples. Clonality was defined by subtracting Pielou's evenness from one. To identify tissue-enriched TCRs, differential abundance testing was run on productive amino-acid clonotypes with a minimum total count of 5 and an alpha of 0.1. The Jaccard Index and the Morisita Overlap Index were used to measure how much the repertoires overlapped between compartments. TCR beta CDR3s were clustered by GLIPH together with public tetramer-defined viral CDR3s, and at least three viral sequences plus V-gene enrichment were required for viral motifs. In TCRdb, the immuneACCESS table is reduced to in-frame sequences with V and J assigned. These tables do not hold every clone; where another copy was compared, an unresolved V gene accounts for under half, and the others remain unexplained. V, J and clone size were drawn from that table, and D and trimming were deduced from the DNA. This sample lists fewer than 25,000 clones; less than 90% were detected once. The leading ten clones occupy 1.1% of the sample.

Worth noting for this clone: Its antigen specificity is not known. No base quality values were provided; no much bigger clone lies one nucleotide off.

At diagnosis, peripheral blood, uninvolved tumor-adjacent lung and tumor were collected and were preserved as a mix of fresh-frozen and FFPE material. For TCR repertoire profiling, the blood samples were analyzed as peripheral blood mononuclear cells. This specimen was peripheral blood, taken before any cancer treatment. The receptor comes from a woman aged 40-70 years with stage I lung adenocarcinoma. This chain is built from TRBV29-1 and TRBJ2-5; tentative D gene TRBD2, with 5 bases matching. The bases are TGCAGCGTTGACACGGTTTCGGCGGGAGAGACCCAGTACTTC. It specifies CSVDTVSAGETQYF.